The rows below give T cell receptor beta chains drawn from one sample of a study of cytomegalovirus exposure and HLA in healthy donors. The repertoire was sequenced with immunoSEQ multiplex PCR; TCRdb's copy has only in-frame clones and lacks some. The top ten clones hold about 2.3% of a sample with 90,000 to 120,000 clones, over 70% of them seen once. Sequenced input: PBMCs. These receptors originate from a man aged 30 to 39 in good health and CMV-seronegative. Each CDR3 is given with its conserved first and last residue. A D gene is named only where the DNA matches it firmly. Expanded clones are given a class, and other clones once, few, many or no size at all.

CASRGLASYEQYF	TGTGCCAGCAGGGGACTAGCCTCCTACGAGCAGTACTTC	TRBJ2-7	13	TRBD2	TRBV2	NA
CASSFNPYEQYF	TGTGCCAGCAGTTTTAATCCCTACGAGCAGTACTTC	TRBJ2-7	12	NA	TRBV28	NA
CASSSPDARGRKTQYF	TGTGCCAGCAGTTCCCCCGACGCCAGGGGGAGGAAGACCCAGTACTTC	TRBJ2-5	16	NA	TRBV6-5	NA
CSGMGSSYNEQFF	TGCAGCGGGATGGGGAGCTCCTACAATGAGCAGTTCTTC	TRBJ2-1	13	NA	TRBV29-1	NA
CASSSPGGLSYEQYF	TGCGCCAGCAGCTCCCCAGGGGGGCTCTCCTACGAGCAGTACTTC	TRBJ2-7	15	NA	TRBV5-1	few
CASSFMEELDQPQHF	TGTGCCAGCAGTTTTATGGAGGAGTTGGATCAGCCCCAGCATTTT	TRBJ1-5	15	NA	TRBV28	NA
CASSSPRTGTYNEQFF	TGTGCCAGCAGTTCCCCCAGGACAGGGACCTACAATGAGCAGTTCTTC	TRBJ2-1	16	TRBD1	TRBV6-5	NA
CASSVGQGPTERYF	TGTGCCAGCAGCGTCGGACAGGGACCTACGGAAAGGTACTTC	TRBJ2-7	14	TRBD1	TRBV7-9	NA
CASSRDRHYGYTF	TGTGCCAGCAGCCGTGACAGGCACTATGGCTACACCTTC	TRBJ1-2	13	NA	TRBV7-2	few
CAISDNLGHLGEQYF	TGTGCCATCAGTGACAACTTGGGACACCTTGGCGAGCAGTACTTC	TRBJ2-7	15	NA	TRBV10-3	NA
CASGLWGVGGYTF	TGTGCTAGTGGTTTATGGGGCGTTGGTGGCTACACCTTC	TRBJ1-2	13	NA	TRBV12-5	NA
CASSKLAGVLNEQFF	TGCGCCAGCAGCAAACTAGCGGGAGTACTCAATGAGCAGTTCTTC	TRBJ2-1	15	TRBD2	TRBV5-1	NA
CASSLGSKRAFF	TGTGCCAGCAGCCTGGGGAGTAAACGAGCTTTCTTT	TRBJ1-1	12	NA	TRBV5-6	NA
CASSLDRDQQYF	TGTGCCAGCAGCCTAGACAGGGACCAGCAGTACTTC	TRBJ2-7	12	TRBD1	TRBV28	NA
CASKEGRFQDEQYF	TGTGCCAGCAAGGAGGGCAGGTTTCAGGACGAGCAGTACTTC	TRBJ2-7	14	NA	TRBV5-4	NA
CASSRASSGDKFF	TGTGCCAGCAGCAGGGCGTCTAGCGGGGACAAGTTCTTC	TRBJ2-1	13	TRBD2	TRBV9	NA
CASSVNRDTEAFF	TGTGCCAGTAGTGTTAATCGGGACACTGAAGCTTTCTTT	TRBJ1-1	13	NA	TRBV19	NA
CASSTGTDYNEQFF	TGTGCCAGTAGCACCGGGACAGATTACAATGAGCAGTTCTTC	TRBJ2-1	14	TRBD1	TRBV19	NA
CASSVFNREGGELFF	TGTGCCAGCAGCGTCTTCAACAGAGAGGGCGGGGAGCTGTTTTTT	TRBJ2-2	15	NA	TRBV9	few
CASSPAVGGYYGYTF	TGTGCCAGCAGCCCTGCGGTCGGGGGTTACTATGGCTACACCTTC	TRBJ1-2	15	NA	TRBV6-5	NA
CASSLYDTDYGYTF	TGTGCCAGCTCACTTTACGACACCGACTATGGCTACACCTTC	TRBJ1-2	14	NA	TRBV18	NA
CASSLGGDHASTQYF	TGTGCCAGCAGTCTGGGGGGGGACCACGCGTCGACCCAGTACTTC	TRBJ2-5	15	TRBD2	TRBV4-2	NA
CSVEMTGSRNEQFF	TGCAGCGTTGAAATGACAGGGTCTCGCAATGAGCAGTTCTTC	TRBJ2-1	14	TRBD1	TRBV29-1	NA
CATSEPPGGYNEQFF	TGTGCCACCAGCGAACCTCCCGGGGGGTACAATGAGCAGTTCTTC	TRBJ2-1	15	TRBD2	TRBV15	NA
CASSQGPGTGGDEQYF	TGCGCCAGCAGCCAAGGCCCCGGGACAGGGGGCGACGAGCAGTACTTC	TRBJ2-7	16	TRBD1	TRBV4-1	few
CATSRPDRVGYGYTF	TGTGCCACCAGCAGACCGGACAGGGTCGGGTATGGCTACACCTTC	TRBJ1-2	15	TRBD1	TRBV15	once
CATPPLYYEQYF	TGCGCCACCCCGCCCCTATACTACGAGCAGTACTTC	TRBJ2-7	12	NA	TRBV5-1	NA
CASTTGQGTSGRARNEQFF	TGCGCCAGCACGACCGGCCAAGGGACTAGCGGGAGGGCCCGAAATGAGCAGTTCTTC	TRBJ2-1	19	TRBD2	TRBV5-1	NA
CASSFIQANYGYTF	TGTGCCAGCAGTTTTATACAGGCTAACTATGGCTACACCTTC	TRBJ1-2	14	NA	TRBV28	NA
CASFRDSGFDDEQFF	TGTGCCTCCTTCAGGGATAGCGGGTTCGACGATGAGCAGTTCTTC	TRBJ2-1	15	TRBD2	TRBV2	NA
CSVGEGGGSGYTF	TGCAGCGTTGGGGAGGGAGGAGGGAGCGGCTACACCTTC	TRBJ1-2	13	NA	TRBV29-1	NA
CASSQVLVTDTQYF	TGCGCCAGCAGCCAAGTTCTAGTCACAGATACGCAGTATTTT	TRBJ2-3	14	NA	TRBV4-1	NA
CASSTPTSPRDEQFF	TGTGCCAGCAGCACGCCGACGTCACCCCGGGATGAGCAGTTCTTC	TRBJ2-1	15	NA	TRBV9	few
CSVGNGEGLGGYTF	TGCAGCGTTGGGAATGGGGAGGGCCTGGGCGGCTACACCTTC	TRBJ1-2	14	NA	TRBV29-1	NA
CASSLYPQGAGTEAFF	TGTGCCAGCAGCTTATACCCACAGGGGGCAGGGACTGAAGCTTTCTTT	TRBJ1-1	16	TRBD1	TRBV7-2	few
CASRAGAGGSYEQYF	TGTGCCAGCAGAGCGGGGGCAGGGGGCTCCTACGAGCAGTACTTC	TRBJ2-7	15	NA	TRBV6-4	NA
CASSLQGGWANTEAFF	TGTGCCAGCAGCTTACAGGGGGGCTGGGCGAACACTGAAGCTTTCTTT	TRBJ1-1	16	TRBD1	TRBV5-6	NA
CASSVGTSGRRSSYNEQFF	TGTGCCAGCAGTGTCGGTACTAGCGGGAGGAGGTCCTCCTACAATGAGCAGTTCTTC	TRBJ2-1	19	TRBD2	TRBV6-1	few
CASRKAGTSGSSYNEQFF	TGTGCCAGCAGAAAGGCCGGGACTAGCGGCTCATCCTACAATGAGCAGTTCTTC	TRBJ2-1	18	TRBD2	TRBV5-4	NA
CASSELTGASEGYTF	TGTGCCAGCAGTGAATTGACAGGGGCCTCTGAGGGCTACACCTTC	TRBJ1-2	15	TRBD1	TRBV2	NA
CASSLGSGSTGELFF	TGCGCCAGCAGCCTGGGTAGCGGGTCTACCGGGGAACTGTTTTTT	TRBJ2-2	15	TRBD2	TRBV4-1	once
CASSHPLGLAGGAPNTGELFF	TGTGCCAGCAGCCACCCCCTGGGACTAGCGGGGGGAGCTCCGAACACCGGGGAGCTGTTTTTT	TRBJ2-2	21	TRBD2	TRBV9	once
CASSLEEQGTEAFF	TGTGCCAGCAGCTTAGAGGAACAGGGCACTGAAGCTTTCTTT	TRBJ1-1	14	NA	TRBV7-9	NA
CASSTGNQPQHF	TGTGCCAGTAGCACAGGGAATCAGCCCCAGCATTTT	TRBJ1-5	12	NA	TRBV19	NA
CASSQVRGYEQYF	TGTGCCAGCAGCCAAGTAAGGGGCTACGAGCAGTACTTC	TRBJ2-7	13	NA	TRBV14	once
CASSHHGYYEQYF	TGTGCCAGCAGCCATCACGGGTACTACGAGCAGTACTTC	TRBJ2-7	13	NA	TRBV6-1	NA
CASSLDRGWGAEAFF	TGTGCCAGCAGCTTAGATAGAGGCTGGGGCGCTGAAGCTTTCTTT	TRBJ1-1	15	NA	TRBV7-9	NA
CASSPASGSGDTQYF	TGTGCCAGTTCTCCAGCTAGCGGGAGTGGAGATACGCAGTATTTT	TRBJ2-3	15	TRBD2	TRBV6-4	NA
CASSRGLAGSTDTQYF	TGTGCCAGCAGCCGGGGACTAGCGGGAAGCACAGATACGCAGTATTTT	TRBJ2-3	16	TRBD2	TRBV7-9	NA
CASSQDGAGTYEQYF	TGTGCCAGCAGCCAAGATGGAGCGGGTACCTACGAGCAGTACTTC	TRBJ2-7	15	NA	TRBV4-2	NA
CATLTNPTKPQHF	TGTGCCACCTTGACTAATCCAACTAAGCCCCAGCATTTT	TRBJ1-5	13	NA	TRBV2	NA
CATSRDRGRNQPQHF	TGTGCCACCAGCAGAGACAGGGGCCGCAATCAGCCCCAGCATTTT	TRBJ1-5	15	NA	TRBV15	once
CASSDRENTEAFF	TGTGCCAGCAGTGACAGGGAGAACACTGAAGCTTTCTTT	TRBJ1-1	13	NA	TRBV6-1	few
CASSPGAGGYTDTQYF	TGTGCCAGCAGCCCAGGAGCGGGGGGATACACAGATACGCAGTATTTT	TRBJ2-3	16	TRBD2	TRBV9	NA
CASSYSSRATNEKLFF	TGTGCCAGCAGTTACTCGAGCCGGGCAACTAATGAAAAACTGTTTTTT	TRBJ1-4	16	NA	TRBV6-5	NA